This TCR beta chain was captured in a study of response to subunit inactivated influenza vaccine. Findings of the study overall: Only a handful of new T cells, the authors suggested, are recruited with each seasonal influenza vaccination.

Details on this clonotype: Antigen: not known.

TCRdb analysed the RT-PCR reads with MiXCR anew, one entry per CDR3 protein. Of approximately 700,000 distinct CDR3 sequences in the sample, about 15% were seen once. The germline gives CDR1 MNHNS, CDR2 SASEGT. This CDR3 has 13 amino acids. The V and J ends lost 9 bases and 6 bases respectively, with 12 bases between them. The sequence was collected from a man between 50 and 59 years old who received an inactivated influenza vaccine. The starting material was PBMCs from blood, obtained 14 to 15 days before vaccination. This chain joins TRBV6-1 and TRBJ1-6; D is ambiguous. The CDR3 spells CASARRLNSPLHF. As DNA, the CDR3 is TGTGCCAGTGCAAGGAGACTTAATTCACCCCTCCACTTT.